A selection of T cell receptor beta chains follows, all from one sample in a study of graft-versus-host responses after intestinal transplantation. Using immunoSEQ multiplex PCR, the repertoire was profiled, and TCRdb retains in-frame clones only, with some absent. The sample holds approximately 16,000 clones, 65% to 70% seen once. Sequencing used ileum tissue, obtained approximately 700 days after intestinal transplantation. The receptor source for this set is a human patient who received an intestinal transplant, so some T cells may come from the graft donor. CDR3s include the opening cysteine and the closing phenylalanine or tryptophan. D genes are given only for firm matches. Some rows mark clone size as missing; the rest say once, few, many or name a class of expanded clone.

size	V	J	D	DNA	CDR3
-	TRBV9	TRBJ2-4	TRBD1	TGTGCCAGCAGCCTAGGACAGGGCCAGTACTTC	CASSLGQGQYF
once	TRBV19	TRBJ1-3	-	TGTGCCAGTAGTGGCAGGGAATCTGGAAACACCATATATTTT	CASSGRESGNTIYF
-	TRBV6-1	TRBJ1-1	-	TGTGCCAGCAGTGAAGCGCTTCTGGCTAACACTGAAGCTTTCTTT	CASSEALLANTEAFF
-	TRBV6-1	TRBJ2-7	TRBD2	TGTGCCAGCACGGCTAGCGGGGAGGGCGAGCAGTACTTC	CASTASGEGEQYF
-	TRBV7-9	TRBJ2-7	-	TGTGCCAGCACCCACGGTGGCGGCACCTACGAGCAGTACTTC	CASTHGGGTYEQYF
once	TRBV12-5	TRBJ2-7	-	TGTGCTAGTGGTTTGGTCACACAGGGATTCCCCTACGAGCAGTACTTC	CASGLVTQGFPYEQYF
-	TRBV7-8	TRBJ2-7	TRBD2	TGTGCCAGCAGCCATAGCGGGGGGGATTCCTACGAGCAGTACTTC	CASSHSGGDSYEQYF
-	TRBV5-5	TRBJ2-7	TRBD1	TGTGCCAGCAGCTTATCAGGGGGATCTACCCTCGGGCAGTACTTC	CASSLSGGSTLGQYF
once	TRBV6-5	TRBJ2-7	TRBD1	TGTGCCAGCAGTTCGACAGGGGGTTGGTACGAGCAGTACTTC	CASSSTGGWYEQYF
-	TRBV18	TRBJ2-7	-	TGTGCCAGCTCACCATCGACAGCCTCGGGCTACGAGCAGTACTTC	CASSPSTASGYEQYF
-	TRBV29-1	TRBJ2-5	TRBD2	TGCAGCGTTCAGGGAGCGGGGGGAAAAGAGACCCAGTACTTC	CSVQGAGGKETQYF
-	TRBV9	TRBJ2-7	-	TGTGCCAGCAGCGTAGAATCCCGCGACTACGAGCAGTACTTC	CASSVESRDYEQYF
-	TRBV4-3	TRBJ2-3	-	TGCGCCAGCAGCCAAGACAGCGGGTATACACCAGATACGCAGTATTTT	CASSQDSGYTPDTQYF
-	TRBV6-7	TRBJ2-7	-	TGTGCCAGCAGTTACTCGCGGCGGGGTCTCGACTACGAGCAGTACTTC	CASSYSRRGLDYEQYF
-	TRBV29-1	TRBJ1-2	TRBD1	TGCAGCGTTGATGACGGGACAGGGGGAAACTATGGCTACACCTTC	CSVDDGTGGNYGYTF
-	TRBV5-5	TRBJ2-1	-	TGTGCCAGCAGCTTGGATCCGACTAGTCTTCGGTTCTTC	CASSLDPTSLRFF